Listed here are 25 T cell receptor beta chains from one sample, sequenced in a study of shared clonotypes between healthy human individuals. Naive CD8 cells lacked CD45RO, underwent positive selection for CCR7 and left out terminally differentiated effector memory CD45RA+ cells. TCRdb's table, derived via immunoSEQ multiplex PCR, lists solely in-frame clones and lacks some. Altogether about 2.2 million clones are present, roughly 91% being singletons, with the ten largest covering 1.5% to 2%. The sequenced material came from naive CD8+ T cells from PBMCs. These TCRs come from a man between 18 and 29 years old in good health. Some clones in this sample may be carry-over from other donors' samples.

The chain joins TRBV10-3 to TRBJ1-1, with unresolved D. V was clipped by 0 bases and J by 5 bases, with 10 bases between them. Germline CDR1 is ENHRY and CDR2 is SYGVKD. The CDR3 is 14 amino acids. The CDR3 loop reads CAISESWGGTEAFF. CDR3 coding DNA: TGTGCCATCAGTGAGTCTTGGGGAGGAACTGAAGCTTTCTTT.

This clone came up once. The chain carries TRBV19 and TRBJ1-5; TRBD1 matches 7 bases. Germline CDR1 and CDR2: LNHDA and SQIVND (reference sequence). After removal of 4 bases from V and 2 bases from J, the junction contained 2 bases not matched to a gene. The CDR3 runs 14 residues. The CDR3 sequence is CASSTGQRNQPQHF. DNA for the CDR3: TGTGCCAGTAGTACGGGACAGCGCAATCAGCCCCAGCATTTT.

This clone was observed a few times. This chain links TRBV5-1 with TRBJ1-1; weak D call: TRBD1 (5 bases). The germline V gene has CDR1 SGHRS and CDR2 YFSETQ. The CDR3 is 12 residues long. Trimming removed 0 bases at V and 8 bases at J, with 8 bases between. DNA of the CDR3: TGCGCCAGCAGCTTGGGGGGCCAGGAAGCTTTCTTT. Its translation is CASSLGGQEAFF.

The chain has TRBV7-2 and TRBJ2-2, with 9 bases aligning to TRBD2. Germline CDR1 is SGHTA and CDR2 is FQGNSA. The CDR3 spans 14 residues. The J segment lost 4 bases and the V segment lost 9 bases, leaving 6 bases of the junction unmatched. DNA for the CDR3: TGTGCCAGTGATAGCGGGAGTGGCACCGGGGAGCTGTTTTTT. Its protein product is CASDSGSGTGELFF.

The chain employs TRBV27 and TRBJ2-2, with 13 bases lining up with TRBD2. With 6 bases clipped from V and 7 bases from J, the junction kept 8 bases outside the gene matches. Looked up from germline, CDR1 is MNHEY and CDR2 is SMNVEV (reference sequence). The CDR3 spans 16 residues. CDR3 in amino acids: CASRSSGTSGIGELFF. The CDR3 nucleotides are TGTGCCAGCAGATCTTCCGGGACTAGCGGGATCGGGGAGCTGTTTTTT.

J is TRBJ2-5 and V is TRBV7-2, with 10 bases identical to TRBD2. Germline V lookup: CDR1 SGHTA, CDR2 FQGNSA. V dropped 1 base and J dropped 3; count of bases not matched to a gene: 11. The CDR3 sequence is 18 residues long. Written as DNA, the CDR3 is TGTGCCAGCAGCTTAGTCACTAGCGGGATGGGAGGGGAAGAGACCCAGTACTTC. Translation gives CASSLVTSGMGGEETQYF.

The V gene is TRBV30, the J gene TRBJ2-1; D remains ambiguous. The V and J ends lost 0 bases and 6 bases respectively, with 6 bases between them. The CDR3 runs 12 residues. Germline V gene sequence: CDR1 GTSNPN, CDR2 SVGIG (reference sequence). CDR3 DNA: TGTGCCTGGAGTGTACTGTCCAATGAGCAGTTCTTC. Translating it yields CAWSVLSNEQFF.

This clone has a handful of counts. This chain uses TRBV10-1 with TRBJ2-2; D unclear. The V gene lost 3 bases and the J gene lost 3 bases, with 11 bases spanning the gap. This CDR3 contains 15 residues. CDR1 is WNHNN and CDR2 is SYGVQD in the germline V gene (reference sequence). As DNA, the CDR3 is TGCGCCAGCAGTGATTTCGGCAGAGACACCGGGGAGCTGTTTTTT. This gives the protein CASSDFGRDTGELFF.

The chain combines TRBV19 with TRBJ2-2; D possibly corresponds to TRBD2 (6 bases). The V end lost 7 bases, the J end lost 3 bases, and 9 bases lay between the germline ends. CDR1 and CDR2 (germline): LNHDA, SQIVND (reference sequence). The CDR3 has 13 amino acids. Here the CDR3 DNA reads TGTGCCAGTACCGGAGGGTACACCGGGGAGCTGTTTTTT. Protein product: CASTGGYTGELFF.

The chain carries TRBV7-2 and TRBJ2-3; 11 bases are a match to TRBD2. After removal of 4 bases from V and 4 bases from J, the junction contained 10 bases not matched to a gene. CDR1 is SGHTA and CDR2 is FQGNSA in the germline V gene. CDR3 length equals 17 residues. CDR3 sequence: CASSSIAGGGSADTQYF. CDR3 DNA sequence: TGTGCCAGCAGCTCGATAGCGGGAGGGGGGTCCGCAGATACGCAGTATTTT.

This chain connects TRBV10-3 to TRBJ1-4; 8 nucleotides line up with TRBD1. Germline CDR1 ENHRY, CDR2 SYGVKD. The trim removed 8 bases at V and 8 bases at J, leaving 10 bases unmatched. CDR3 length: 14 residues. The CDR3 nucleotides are TGTGCCATCTCTTCGGACAGGGCTGGGGAAAAACTGTTTTTT. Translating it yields CAISSDRAGEKLFF.

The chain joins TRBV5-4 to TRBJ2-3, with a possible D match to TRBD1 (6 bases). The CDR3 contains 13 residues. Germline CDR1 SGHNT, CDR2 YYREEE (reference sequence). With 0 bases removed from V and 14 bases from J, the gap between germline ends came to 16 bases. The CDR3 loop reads CASSLGGPAGPYF. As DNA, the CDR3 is TGTGCCAGCAGCTTGGGGGGGCCTGCCGGTCCGTATTTT. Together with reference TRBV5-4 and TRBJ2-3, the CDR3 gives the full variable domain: ETGVTQSPTHLIKTRGQQVTLRCSSQSGHNTVSWYQQALGQGPQFIFQYYREEENGRGNFPPRFSGLQFPNYSSELNVNALELDDSALYLCASSLGGPAGPYFGPGTRLTVL.

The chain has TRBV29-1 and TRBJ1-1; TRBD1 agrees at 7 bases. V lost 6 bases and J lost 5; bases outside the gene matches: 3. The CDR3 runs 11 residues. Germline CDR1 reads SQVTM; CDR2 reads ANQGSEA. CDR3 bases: TGCAGCGTACCGACAGGGACTGAAGCTTTCTTT. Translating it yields CSVPTGTEAFF. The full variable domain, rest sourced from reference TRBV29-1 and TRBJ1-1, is SAVISQKPSRDICQRGTSLTIQCQVDSQVTMMFWYRQQPGQSLTLIATANQGSEATYESGFVIDKFPISRPNLTFSTLTVSNMSPEDSSIYLCSVPTGTEAFFGQGTRLTVV.

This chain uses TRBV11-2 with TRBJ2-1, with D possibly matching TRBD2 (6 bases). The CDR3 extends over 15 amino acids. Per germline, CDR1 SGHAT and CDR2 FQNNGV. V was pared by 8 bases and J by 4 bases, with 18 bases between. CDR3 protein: CASALGGPPYNEQFF. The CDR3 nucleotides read TGTGCCAGCGCCCTGGGGGGACCACCTTACAATGAGCAGTTCTTC.

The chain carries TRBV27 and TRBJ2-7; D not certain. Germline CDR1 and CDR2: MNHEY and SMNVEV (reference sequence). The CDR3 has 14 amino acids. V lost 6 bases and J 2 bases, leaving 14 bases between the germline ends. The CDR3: CASSALRIPYEQYF. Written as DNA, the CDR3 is TGTGCCAGCAGCGCTCTTAGAATCCCCTACGAGCAGTACTTC.

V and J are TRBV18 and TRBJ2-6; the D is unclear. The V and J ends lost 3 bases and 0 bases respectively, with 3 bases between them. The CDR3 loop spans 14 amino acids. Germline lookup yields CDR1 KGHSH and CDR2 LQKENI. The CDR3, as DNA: TGTGCCAGCTCACCTAGCTCTGGGGCCAACGTCCTGACTTTC. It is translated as CASSPSSGANVLTF.

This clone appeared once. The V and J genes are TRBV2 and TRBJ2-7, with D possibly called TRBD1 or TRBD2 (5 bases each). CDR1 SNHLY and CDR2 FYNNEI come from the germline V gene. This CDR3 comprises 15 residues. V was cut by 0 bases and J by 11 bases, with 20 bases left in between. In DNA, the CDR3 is TGTGCCAGCAGTGAAGCTAGGGGACGGATAGTTCCCGAGTACTTC. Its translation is CASSEARGRIVPEYF.

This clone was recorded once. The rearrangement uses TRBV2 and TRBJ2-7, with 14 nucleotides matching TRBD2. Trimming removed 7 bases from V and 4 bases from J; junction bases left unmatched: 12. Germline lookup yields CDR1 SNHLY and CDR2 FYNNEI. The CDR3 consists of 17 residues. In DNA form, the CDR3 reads TGTGCCAGCACCGGGACTAGCGGGAGTTTAGTCTTTTACGAGCAGTACTTC. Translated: CASTGTSGSLVFYEQYF.

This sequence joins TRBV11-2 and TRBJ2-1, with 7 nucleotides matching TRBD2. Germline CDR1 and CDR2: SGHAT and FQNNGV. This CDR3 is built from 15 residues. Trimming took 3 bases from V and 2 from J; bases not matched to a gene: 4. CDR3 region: CASSFGGGPYNEQFF. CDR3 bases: TGTGCCAGCAGCTTTGGCGGGGGACCCTACAATGAGCAGTTCTTC.

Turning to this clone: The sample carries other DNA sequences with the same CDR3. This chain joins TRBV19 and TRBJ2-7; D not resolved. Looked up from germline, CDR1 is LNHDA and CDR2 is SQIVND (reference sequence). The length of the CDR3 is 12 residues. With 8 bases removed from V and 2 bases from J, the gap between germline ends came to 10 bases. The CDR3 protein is CASSVGTYEQYF. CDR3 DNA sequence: TGTGCCAGTTCGGTCGGAACCTACGAGCAGTACTTC.

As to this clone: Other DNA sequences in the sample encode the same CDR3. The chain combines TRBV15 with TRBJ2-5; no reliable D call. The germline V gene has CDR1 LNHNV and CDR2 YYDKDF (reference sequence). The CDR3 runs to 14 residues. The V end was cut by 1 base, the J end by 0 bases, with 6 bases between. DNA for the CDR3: TGTGCCACCAGCAGAGTGGCGAACCAAGAGACCCAGTACTTC. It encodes CATSRVANQETQYF.

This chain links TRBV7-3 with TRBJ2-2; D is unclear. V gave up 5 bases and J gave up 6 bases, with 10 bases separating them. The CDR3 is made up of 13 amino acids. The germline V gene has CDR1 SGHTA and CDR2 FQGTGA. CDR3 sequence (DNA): TGTGCCAGCAGCGAAACGAAATCCGGGGAGCTGTTTTTT. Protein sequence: CASSETKSGELFF.

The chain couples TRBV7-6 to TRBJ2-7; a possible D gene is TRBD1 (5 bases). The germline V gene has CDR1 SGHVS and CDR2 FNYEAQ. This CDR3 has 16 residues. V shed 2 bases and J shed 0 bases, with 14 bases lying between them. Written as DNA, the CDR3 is TGTGCCAGCAGCTTAAACCAGGGATCCAACTCCTACGAGCAGTACTTC. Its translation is CASSLNQGSNSYEQYF.

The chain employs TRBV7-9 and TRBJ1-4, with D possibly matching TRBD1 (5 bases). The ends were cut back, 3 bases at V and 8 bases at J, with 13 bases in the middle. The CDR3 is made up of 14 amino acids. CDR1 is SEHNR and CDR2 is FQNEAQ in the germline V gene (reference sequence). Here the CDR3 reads CASSFIGVGEKLFF. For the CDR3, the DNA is TGTGCCAGCAGCTTTATAGGGGTTGGCGAAAAACTGTTTTTT.

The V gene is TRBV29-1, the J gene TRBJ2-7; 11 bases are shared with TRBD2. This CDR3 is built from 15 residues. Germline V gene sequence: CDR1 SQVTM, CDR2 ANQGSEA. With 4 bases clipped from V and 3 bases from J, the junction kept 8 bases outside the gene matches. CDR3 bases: TGCAGCGTTGTAGGGACTAGCGGACATATCTACGAGCAGTACTTC. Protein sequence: CSVVGTSGHIYEQYF.